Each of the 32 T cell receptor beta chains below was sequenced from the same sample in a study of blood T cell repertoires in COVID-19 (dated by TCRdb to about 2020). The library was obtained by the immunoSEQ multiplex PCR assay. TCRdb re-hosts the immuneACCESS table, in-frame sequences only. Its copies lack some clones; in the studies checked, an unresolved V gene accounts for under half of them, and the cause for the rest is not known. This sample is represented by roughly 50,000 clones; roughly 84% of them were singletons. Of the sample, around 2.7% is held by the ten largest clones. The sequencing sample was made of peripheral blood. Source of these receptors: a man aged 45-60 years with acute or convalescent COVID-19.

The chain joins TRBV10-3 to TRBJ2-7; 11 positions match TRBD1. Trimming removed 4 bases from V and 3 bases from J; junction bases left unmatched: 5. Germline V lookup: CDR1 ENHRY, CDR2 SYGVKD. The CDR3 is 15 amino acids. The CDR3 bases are TGTGCCATCAGTGGGACGGGACAGGGGGGCTACGAGCAGTACTTC. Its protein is CAISGTGQGGYEQYF.

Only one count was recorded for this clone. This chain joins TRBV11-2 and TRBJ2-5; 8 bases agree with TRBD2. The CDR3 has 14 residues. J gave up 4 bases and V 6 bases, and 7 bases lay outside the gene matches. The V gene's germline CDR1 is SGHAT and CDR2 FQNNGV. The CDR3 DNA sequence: TGTGCCAGCAGGGGTTTGCTAGCGGGAGAGACCCAGTACTTC. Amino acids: CASRGLLAGETQYF.

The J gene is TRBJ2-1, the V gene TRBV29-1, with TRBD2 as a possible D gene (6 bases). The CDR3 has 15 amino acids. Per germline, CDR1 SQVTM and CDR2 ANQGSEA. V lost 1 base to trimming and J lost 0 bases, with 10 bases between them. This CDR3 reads CSVEGEESSYNEQFF. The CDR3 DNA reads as TGCAGCGTTGAAGGGGAGGAGAGCTCCTACAATGAGCAGTTCTTC.

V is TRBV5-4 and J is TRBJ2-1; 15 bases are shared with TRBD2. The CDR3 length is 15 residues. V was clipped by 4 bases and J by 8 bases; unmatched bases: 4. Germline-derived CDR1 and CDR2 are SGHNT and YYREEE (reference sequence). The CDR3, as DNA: TGTGCCAGCAGCCCTGGGACTAGCGGGGGGTATGAGCAGTTCTTC. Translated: CASSPGTSGGYEQFF.

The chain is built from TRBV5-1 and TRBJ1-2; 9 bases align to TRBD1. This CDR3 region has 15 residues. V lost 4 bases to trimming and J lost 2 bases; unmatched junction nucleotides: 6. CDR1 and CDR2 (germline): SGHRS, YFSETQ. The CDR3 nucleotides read TGCGCCAGCAGCAGCTCCGGGACAGGGAACTATGGCTACACCTTC. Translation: CASSSSGTGNYGYTF.

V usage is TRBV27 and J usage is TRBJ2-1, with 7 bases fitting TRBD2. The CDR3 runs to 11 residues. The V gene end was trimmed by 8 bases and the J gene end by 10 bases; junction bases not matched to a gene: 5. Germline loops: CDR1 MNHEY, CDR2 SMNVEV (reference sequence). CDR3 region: CASGRVPEQFF. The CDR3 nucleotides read TGTGCCAGCGGGAGGGTACCCGAGCAGTTCTTC.

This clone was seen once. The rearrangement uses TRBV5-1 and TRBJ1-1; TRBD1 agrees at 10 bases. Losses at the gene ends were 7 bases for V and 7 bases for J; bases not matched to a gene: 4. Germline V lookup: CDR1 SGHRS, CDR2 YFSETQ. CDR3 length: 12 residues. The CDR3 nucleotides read TGCGCCAGCCGAGGGACAGGGGATGAAGCTTTCTTT. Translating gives CASRGTGDEAFF.

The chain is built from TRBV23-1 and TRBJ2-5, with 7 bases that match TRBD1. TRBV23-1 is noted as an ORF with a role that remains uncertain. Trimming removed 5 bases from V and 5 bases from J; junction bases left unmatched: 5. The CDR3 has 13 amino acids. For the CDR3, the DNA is TGCGCCAGCAGTAGACAGGGAAGGGAGACCCAGTACTTC. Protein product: CASSRQGRETQYF.

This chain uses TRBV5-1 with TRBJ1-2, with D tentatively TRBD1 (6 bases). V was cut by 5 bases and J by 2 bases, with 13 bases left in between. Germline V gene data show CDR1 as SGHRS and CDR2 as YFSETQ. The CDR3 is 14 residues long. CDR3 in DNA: TGCGCCAGCAGACAAGGGACACAAAACTATGGCTACACCTTC. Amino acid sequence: CASRQGTQNYGYTF.

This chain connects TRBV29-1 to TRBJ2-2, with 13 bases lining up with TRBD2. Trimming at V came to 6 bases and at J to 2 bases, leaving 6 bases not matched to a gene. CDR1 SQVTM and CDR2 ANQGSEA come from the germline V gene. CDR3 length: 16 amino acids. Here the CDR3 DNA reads TGCAGCGTCCCGGGACTAGCGGGATTAAACACCGGGGAGCTGTTTTTT. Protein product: CSVPGLAGLNTGELFF.

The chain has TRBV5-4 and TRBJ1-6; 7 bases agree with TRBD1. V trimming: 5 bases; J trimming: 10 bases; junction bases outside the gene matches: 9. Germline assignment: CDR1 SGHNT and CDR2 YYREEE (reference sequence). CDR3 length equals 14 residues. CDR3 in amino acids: CASRPGQVESPLHF. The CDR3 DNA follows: TGTGCCAGCAGACCCGGACAGGTGGAATCACCCCTCCACTTT.

The CDR3, as DNA: TGTGCCAGTAGTACCGGACTAGCGGGAGTGGTCGAGCAGTACTTC. Protein product: CASSTGLAGVVEQYF. V and J are TRBV19 and TRBJ2-7; 13 bases agree with TRBD2. The CDR3 spans 15 residues. V gave up 4 bases and J gave up 6 bases; unmatched junction bases: 6. Germline V CDR1 and CDR2: LNHDA, SQIVND (reference sequence).

As DNA, the CDR3 is TGTGCCAGCAGTGAATCCGGGAGCTATGGCTACACCTTC. Translation gives CASSESGSYGYTF. The chain carries TRBV6-1 and TRBJ1-2; D uncertain. The length of the CDR3 is 13 residues. Germline CDR1 reads MNHNS; CDR2 reads SASEGT. Trimming stripped 2 bases from V and 4 bases from J, with 8 bases between.

This CDR3 is CASSPSGTGTTEAFF. The CDR3 nucleotides are TGTGCCAGCAGCCCTAGTGGGACAGGGACAACTGAAGCTTTCTTT. The rearrangement links TRBV9 to TRBJ1-1; 9 bases map to TRBD1. Trimming took 4 bases from V and 5 from J; bases not matched to a gene: 9. From germline, CDR1 is SGDLS and CDR2 YYNGEE. This CDR3 is built from 15 residues.

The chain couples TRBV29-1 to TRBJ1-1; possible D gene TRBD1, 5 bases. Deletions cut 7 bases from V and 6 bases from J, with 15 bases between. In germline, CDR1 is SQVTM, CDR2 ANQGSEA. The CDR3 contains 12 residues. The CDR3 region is CSAEAGEAEAFF. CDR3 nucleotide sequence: TGCAGCGCCGAAGCGGGGGAGGCTGAAGCTTTCTTT.

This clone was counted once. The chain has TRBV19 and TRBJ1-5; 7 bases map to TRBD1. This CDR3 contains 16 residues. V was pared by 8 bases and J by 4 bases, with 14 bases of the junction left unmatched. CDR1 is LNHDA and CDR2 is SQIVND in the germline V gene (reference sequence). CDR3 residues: CASRDRRSPGNQPQHF. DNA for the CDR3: TGTGCCAGTCGGGACAGACGATCCCCCGGAAATCAGCCCCAGCATTTT.

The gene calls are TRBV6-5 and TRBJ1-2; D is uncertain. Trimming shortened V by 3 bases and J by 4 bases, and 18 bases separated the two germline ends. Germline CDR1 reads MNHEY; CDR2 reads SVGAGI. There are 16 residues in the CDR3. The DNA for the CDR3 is TGTGCCAGCAGTTATCGCAGGCACCTCGGTGGCTATGGCTACACCTTC. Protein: CASSYRRHLGGYGYTF.

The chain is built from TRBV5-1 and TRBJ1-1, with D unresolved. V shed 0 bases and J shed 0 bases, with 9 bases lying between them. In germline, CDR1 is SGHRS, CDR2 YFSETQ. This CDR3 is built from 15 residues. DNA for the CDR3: TGCGCCAGCAGCTTGGCGGTGAATGTGAACACTGAAGCTTTCTTT. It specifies CASSLAVNVNTEAFF.

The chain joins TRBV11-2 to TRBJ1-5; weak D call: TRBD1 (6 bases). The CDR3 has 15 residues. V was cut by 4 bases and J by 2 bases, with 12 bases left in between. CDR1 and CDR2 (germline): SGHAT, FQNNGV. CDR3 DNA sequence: TGTGCCAGCAGCTCTGGGGGCTCGGGCAATCAGCCCCAGCATTTT. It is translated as CASSSGGSGNQPQHF.

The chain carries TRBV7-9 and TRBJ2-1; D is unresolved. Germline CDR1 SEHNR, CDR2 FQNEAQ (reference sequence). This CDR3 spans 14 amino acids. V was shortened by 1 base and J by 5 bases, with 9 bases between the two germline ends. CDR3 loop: CASSLESRNNEQFF. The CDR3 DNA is TGTGCCAGCAGCTTAGAGAGTAGAAACAATGAGCAGTTCTTC. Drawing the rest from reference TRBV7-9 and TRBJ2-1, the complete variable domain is DTGVSQNPRHKITKRGQNVTFRCDPISEHNRLYWYRQTLGQGPEFLTYFQNEAQLEKSRLLSDRFSAERPKGSFSTLEIQRTEQGDSAMYLCASSLESRNNEQFFGPGTRLTVL.

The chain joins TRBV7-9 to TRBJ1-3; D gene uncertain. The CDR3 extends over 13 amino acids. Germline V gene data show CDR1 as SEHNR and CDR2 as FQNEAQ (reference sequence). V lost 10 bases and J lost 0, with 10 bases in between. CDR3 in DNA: TGTGCCAACACGGGAGTCTCTGGAAACACCATATATTTT. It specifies CANTGVSGNTIYF.

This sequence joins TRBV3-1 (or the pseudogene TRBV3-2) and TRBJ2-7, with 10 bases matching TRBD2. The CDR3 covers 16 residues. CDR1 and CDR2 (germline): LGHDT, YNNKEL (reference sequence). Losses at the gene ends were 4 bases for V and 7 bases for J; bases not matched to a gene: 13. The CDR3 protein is CASSPQTGLAGVEQYF. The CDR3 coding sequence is TGTGCCAGCAGCCCCCAAACAGGTCTAGCGGGAGTTGAGCAGTACTTC.

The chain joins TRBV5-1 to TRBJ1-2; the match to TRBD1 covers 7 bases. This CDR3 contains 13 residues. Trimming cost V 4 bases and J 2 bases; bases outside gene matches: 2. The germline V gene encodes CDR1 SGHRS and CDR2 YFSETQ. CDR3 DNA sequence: TGCGCCAGCAGCGAACAGGGGAACTATGGCTACACCTTC. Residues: CASSEQGNYGYTF.

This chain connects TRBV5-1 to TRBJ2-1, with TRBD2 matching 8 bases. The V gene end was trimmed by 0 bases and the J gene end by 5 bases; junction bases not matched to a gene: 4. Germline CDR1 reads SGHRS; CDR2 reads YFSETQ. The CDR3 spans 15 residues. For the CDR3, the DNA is TGCGCCAGCAGCTTGGTCGGGGGGGAAAACAATGAGCAGTTCTTC. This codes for CASSLVGGENNEQFF. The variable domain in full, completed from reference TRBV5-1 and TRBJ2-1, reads KAGVTQTPRYLIKTRGQQVTLSCSPISGHRSVSWYQQTPGQGLQFLFEYFSETQRNKGNFPGRFSGRQFSNSRSEMNVSTLELGDSALYLCASSLVGGENNEQFFGPGTRLTVL.

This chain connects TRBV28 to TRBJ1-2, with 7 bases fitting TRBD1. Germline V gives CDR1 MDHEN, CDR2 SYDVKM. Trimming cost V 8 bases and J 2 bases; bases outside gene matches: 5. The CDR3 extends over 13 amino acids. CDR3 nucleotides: TGTGCCAGCTGTAGGGGACAGAACTATGGCTACACCTTC. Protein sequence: CASCRGQNYGYTF.

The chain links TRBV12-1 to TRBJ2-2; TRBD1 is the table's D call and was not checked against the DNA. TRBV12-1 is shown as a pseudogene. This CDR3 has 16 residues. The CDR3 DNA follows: TGTGCCAGCAGCTTGCACAGGGGGCCCAGGATCGGGGAGCTGTTTTTT. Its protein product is CASSLHRGPRIGELFF.

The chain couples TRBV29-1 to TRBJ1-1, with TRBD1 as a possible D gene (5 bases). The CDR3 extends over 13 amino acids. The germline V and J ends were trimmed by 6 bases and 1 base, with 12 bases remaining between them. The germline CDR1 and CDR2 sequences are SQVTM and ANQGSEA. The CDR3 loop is CSVATEGNTEAFF. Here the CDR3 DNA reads TGCAGCGTGGCGACAGAAGGGAACACTGAAGCTTTCTTT.

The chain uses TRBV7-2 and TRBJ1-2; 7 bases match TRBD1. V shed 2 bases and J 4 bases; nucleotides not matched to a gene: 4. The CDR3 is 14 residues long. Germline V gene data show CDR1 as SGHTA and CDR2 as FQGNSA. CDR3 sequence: CASSLQGQSYGYTF. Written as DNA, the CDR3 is TGTGCCAGCAGCTTACAGGGACAGTCCTATGGCTACACCTTC.

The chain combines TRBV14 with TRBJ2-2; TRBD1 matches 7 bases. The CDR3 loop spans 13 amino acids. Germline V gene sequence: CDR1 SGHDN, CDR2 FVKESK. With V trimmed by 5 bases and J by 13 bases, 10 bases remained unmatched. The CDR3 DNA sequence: TGTGCCAGCAGCAGGGACAGTCGAAGGGGGCTGTTTTTT. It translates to CASSRDSRRGLFF.

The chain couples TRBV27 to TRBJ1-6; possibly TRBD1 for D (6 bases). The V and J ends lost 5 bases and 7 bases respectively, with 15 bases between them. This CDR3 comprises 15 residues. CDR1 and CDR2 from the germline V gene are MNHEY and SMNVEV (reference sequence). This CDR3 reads CASSPWTVTNSPLHF. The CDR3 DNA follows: TGTGCCAGCAGTCCCTGGACAGTCACCAATTCACCCCTCCACTTT.

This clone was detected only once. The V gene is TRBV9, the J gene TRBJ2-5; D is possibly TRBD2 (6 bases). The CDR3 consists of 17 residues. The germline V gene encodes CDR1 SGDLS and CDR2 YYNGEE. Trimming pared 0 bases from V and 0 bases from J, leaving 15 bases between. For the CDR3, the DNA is TGTGCCAGCAGCGTAGGAGGAGGGGCAGGGTACCAAGAGACCCAGTACTTC. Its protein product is CASSVGGGAGYQETQYF.

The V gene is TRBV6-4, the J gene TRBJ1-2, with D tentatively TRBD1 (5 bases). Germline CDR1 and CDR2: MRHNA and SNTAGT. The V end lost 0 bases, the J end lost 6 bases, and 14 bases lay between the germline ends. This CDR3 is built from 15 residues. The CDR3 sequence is CASSDSFSGKDGYTF. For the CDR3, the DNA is TGTGCCAGCAGTGACTCGTTTTCAGGGAAGGATGGCTACACCTTC.